This passage covers 19 T cell receptor beta chains from one sample sequenced in a study of response to subunit inactivated influenza vaccine. TCRdb recomputed calls from the RT-PCR reads with MiXCR, one row per CDR3 protein. The data hold about 650,000 distinct CDR3 sequences, with around 14% observed a single time. The input for sequencing was PBMCs from blood, taken roughly 13 days after vaccination. Receptors originate from a man aged 45-60 years who received an inactivated influenza vaccine.

In its sample, this clonotype was seen a few times. This sequence joins TRBV4-3 and TRBJ2-3, with 7 nucleotides matching TRBD2. From germline, CDR1 is LGHNA and CDR2 YSLEER. Trimming cost V 1 base and J 0 bases; bases outside gene matches: 4. The CDR3 consists of 16 residues. The CDR3 DNA is TGCGCCAGCAGCCAAGGACTAGCAACTAGCACAGATACGCAGTATTTT. It yields the protein CASSQGLATSTDTQYF.

The V gene is TRBV20-1, the J gene TRBJ2-7, with unresolved D. V lost 2 bases, J lost 1 base, and 6 bases lay in between. The V gene's germline CDR1 is DFQATT and CDR2 SNEGSKA (reference sequence). The CDR3 sequence is 12 residues long. The CDR3 is CSARTPSYEQYF. For the CDR3, the DNA is TGCAGTGCTAGAACGCCTTCCTACGAGCAGTACTTC.

The chain uses TRBV30 and TRBJ1-5, with D perhaps matching TRBD1 (5 bases). With 0 bases removed from V and 9 bases from J, the gap between germline ends came to 18 bases. This CDR3 region has 15 residues. Germline V gene data show CDR1 as GTSNPN and CDR2 as SVGIG (reference sequence). The CDR3 here is CAWSVGTGQGGPQHF. The CDR3 region has the DNA TGTGCCTGGAGTGTAGGGACGGGGCAGGGCGGGCCCCAGCATTTT.

The V and J genes are TRBV13 and TRBJ2-1; the D call may be TRBD1 or TRBD2 (5 bases each). Germline CDR1 PRHDT, CDR2 FYEKMQ (reference sequence). There are 17 residues in the CDR3. Trimming took 3 bases from V and 4 from J, leaving 19 bases between them. The DNA of the CDR3 is TGTGCCAGCAGCTTCTCCGGGTCAGGGAGCCATTACAATGAGCAGTTCTTC. The encoded protein is CASSFSGSGSHYNEQFF.

This clonotype was seen many times. This chain joins TRBV5-1 and TRBJ2-1; tentatively, D is TRBD1 (6 bases). CDR3 size: 12 residues. Germline CDR1 and CDR2: SGHRS and YFSETQ. Trimming stripped 4 bases from V and 6 bases from J, with 8 bases between. The CDR3 sequence is CASSPGANEQFF. The CDR3 coding sequence is TGCGCCAGCAGCCCAGGGGCCAATGAGCAGTTCTTC. Together with reference TRBV5-1 and TRBJ2-1, the CDR3 gives the full variable domain: KAGVTQTPRYLIKTRGQQVTLSCSPISGHRSVSWYQQTPGQGLQFLFEYFSETQRNKGNFPGRFSGRQFSNSRSEMNVSTLELGDSALYLCASSPGANEQFFGPGTRLTVL.

This clonotype was counted a few times. The chain combines TRBV6-1 with TRBJ2-4; a possible D gene is TRBD1 (7 bases). Germline lookup yields CDR1 MNHNS and CDR2 SASEGT. The V end lost 7 bases, the J end lost 6 bases, and 22 bases lay between the germline ends. The CDR3 has 16 residues. CDR3 in DNA: TGTGCCAGCACGGGTACCGGACAGGCCGGGAGAAACATTCAGTACTTC. Translated: CASTGTGQAGRNIQYF.

The chain carries TRBV29-1 and TRBJ2-1; tentatively, D is TRBD1 (5 bases). The germline V gene encodes CDR1 SQVTM and CDR2 ANQGSEA. V dropped 3 bases and J dropped 12 bases, with 15 bases sitting between them. The CDR3 has 12 amino acids. CDR3 DNA sequence: TGCAGCGTTGAGGAGACAGCAATGGGGCAGTTCTTC. Translating gives CSVEETAMGQFF.

This clonotype occurred a few times. DNA for the CDR3: TGTGCCAGCAGCTTTTGGAAGCCGGGACAGGGTGGCACTGAAGCTTTCTTT. Its protein product is CASSFWKPGQGGTEAFF. The genes are TRBV7-9 and TRBJ1-1; 9 positions agree with TRBD1. V was clipped by 3 bases and J by 4 bases; unmatched bases: 12. CDR1 and CDR2 from the germline V gene are SEHNR and FQNEAQ (reference sequence). The CDR3 totals 17 residues.

This clonotype was observed many times. The chain joins TRBV6-5 to TRBJ2-5; the D gene could be TRBD1 or TRBD2 (5 bases each). V was trimmed by 0 bases and J by 5 bases, leaving 7 bases between them. CDR3 size: 13 residues. Germline V gives CDR1 MNHEY, CDR2 SVGAGI. This CDR3 is CASSYSGTETQYF. In nucleotides, the CDR3 is TGTGCCAGCAGTTACTCAGGGACGGAGACCCAGTACTTC.

This clonotype was observed a few times. The genes are TRBV4-3 and TRBJ2-2; the D call may be TRBD1 or TRBD2 (5 bases each). Per the germline V gene, CDR1 is LGHNA and CDR2 is YSLEER. Trimming removed 4 bases at V and 4 bases at J, with 13 bases between. CDR3 length: 15 amino acids. CDR3 DNA sequence: TGCGCCAGCAGCCCAAGTGTTGGGGGCACCGGGGAGCTGTTTTTT. Residues: CASSPSVGGTGELFF.

This clonotype has a handful of counts. The CDR3 protein is CASSTRQGASGGYTF. The CDR3 bases are TGTGCCAGCAGCACCAGACAGGGGGCCTCGGGTGGCTACACCTTC. The rearrangement joins TRBV7-9 to TRBJ1-2; 10 bases line up with TRBD1. In germline, CDR1 is SEHNR, CDR2 FQNEAQ (reference sequence). This CDR3 spans 15 amino acids. The V and J ends lost 5 bases and 7 bases, in that order; junction bases with no gene match: 10.

There are a few counts of this clonotype. The V gene is TRBV6-2 or TRBV6-3, the J gene TRBJ2-1; D call uncertain. Trimming took 0 bases from V and 13 from J, leaving 13 bases between them. CDR1 is MNHEY and CDR2 is SVGEGT in the germline V gene. The CDR3 runs 13 residues. CDR3 sequence reads: CASSYSQGSPQFF. CDR3 DNA sequence: TGTGCCAGCAGTTACTCGCAAGGGTCCCCCCAGTTCTTC.

The rearrangement links TRBV7-2 to TRBJ1-2, with D maybe TRBD1 (5 bases). The CDR3 sequence is 16 residues long. In germline, CDR1 is SGHTA, CDR2 FQGNSA. Trimming stripped 1 base from V and 0 bases from J, with 12 bases between. CDR3 sequence reads: CASSLDVRVSNYGYTF. CDR3 bases: TGTGCCAGCAGCTTAGACGTCAGGGTGTCTAACTATGGCTACACCTTC.

The sample holds a few counts of this clonotype. The J gene is TRBJ2-5, the V gene TRBV6-5; the D gene is possibly TRBD2 (6 bases). The CDR3 is made up of 13 amino acids. Germline CDR1 reads MNHEY; CDR2 reads SVGAGI. Between the trimmed V and J ends, which lost 2 bases and 5 bases, there was a span of 9 bases. CDR3 loop: CASSYVAGETQYF. Written as DNA, the CDR3 is TGTGCCAGCAGTTACGTTGCGGGGGAGACCCAGTACTTC.

This clonotype was counted only a few times. The chain is built from TRBV25-1 and TRBJ2-5; 7 nucleotides align to TRBD1. CDR3 size: 16 residues. J lost 2 bases, V lost 3 bases, and 9 bases had no gene match. The germline CDR1 and CDR2 sequences are MGHDK and SYGVNS. The CDR3: CASSDSGTVLQETQYF. The CDR3 DNA reads as TGTGCCAGCAGTGACTCCGGGACAGTACTGCAAGAGACCCAGTACTTC.

The chain recombines TRBV6-2 or TRBV6-3 with TRBJ2-7, with D perhaps matching TRBD2 (5 bases). This CDR3 is 14 amino acids long. Germline assignment: CDR1 MNHEY and CDR2 SVGEGT. The V gene lost 6 bases and the J gene lost 2 bases, with 14 bases spanning the gap. The CDR3 loop reads CASSGIAPTYEQYF. In nucleotides, the CDR3 is TGTGCCAGCAGCGGGATAGCGCCCACCTACGAGCAGTACTTC.

The J gene is TRBJ1-6, the V gene TRBV20-1; D is unclear. Germline CDR1 and CDR2: DFQATT and SNEGSKA (reference sequence). CDR3 length equals 18 residues. The V end lost 1 base, the J end lost 0 bases, and 16 bases lay between the germline ends. CDR3 sequence: CSARGGTSMSSYNSPLHF. The CDR3 bases are TGCAGTGCTAGAGGCGGAACATCTATGAGCTCCTATAATTCACCCCTCCACTTT.

This clonotype was counted a few times. The rearrangement joins TRBV3-1 to TRBJ1-1; D ambiguous. Germline V gene lookup returns CDR1 LGHDT and CDR2 YNNKEL (reference sequence). The CDR3 spans 15 residues. Trimming took off 4 bases at V and 0 bases at J, with 12 bases between the two ends. The CDR3 region is CASSPFGGMNTEAFF. CDR3 DNA sequence: TGTGCCAGCAGCCCCTTCGGAGGAATGAACACTGAAGCTTTCTTT.

This CDR3 reads CASRRTGHGRKRIYEQYF. CDR3 DNA sequence: TGTGCCAGCAGGAGAACGGGACACGGGAGGAAAAGGATCTACGAGCAGTACTTC. V is TRBV7-8 and J is TRBJ2-7, with D maybe TRBD2 (7 bases). The germline V and J ends were trimmed by 6 bases and 3 bases, with 27 bases remaining between them. Germline V gene lookup returns CDR1 SGHVS and CDR2 FQNEAQ. This CDR3 is built from 18 residues.